Below are 31 T cell receptor beta chains sequenced from a single sample in a study of lymphopenia after photon versus proton radiotherapy (dated by TCRdb to about 2019). Library creation used the immunoSEQ multiplex PCR assay. This immuneACCESS table, as held by TCRdb, lists in-frame sequences with V and J called but not all clones. Of the missing ones, under half trace to an unresolved V gene in checked studies; the others have no known cause. The sample contains about 50,000 clones, roughly 90% of them found a single time. The ten top clones hold about 20% of the sample. The specimen was peripheral blood, collected from a patient treated with photon-based radiotherapy. The receptors shown here come from a woman in her forties with cholangiocarcinoma.

V usage is TRBV28 and J usage is TRBJ1-1, with TRBD1 as a possible D gene (5 bases). CDR3 length: 12 amino acids. CDR1 is MDHEN, CDR2 SYDVKM, per germline. The germline V and J ends were trimmed by 5 bases and 3 bases, with 7 bases remaining between them. The CDR3 nucleotides read TGTGCCAGCAGTGGGACGGACACTGAAGCTTTCTTT. It translates to CASSGTDTEAFF. Complete variable domain (other parts from reference TRBV28 and TRBJ1-1): DVKVTQSSRYLVKRTGEKVFLECVQDMDHENMFWYRQDPGLGLRLIYFSYDVKMKEKGDIPEGYSVSREKKERFSLILESASTNQTSMYLCASSGTDTEAFFGQGTRLTVV.

The rearrangement joins TRBV2 to TRBJ1-2; 9 bases are shared with TRBD1. Trimming at V came to 6 bases and at J to 1 base, leaving 12 bases not matched to a gene. Germline loops: CDR1 SNHLY, CDR2 FYNNEI. This CDR3 has 17 residues. In nucleotides, the CDR3 is TGTGCCAGCAGGACCCCTCCCGGGACAGGGAGTAACTATGGCTACACCTTC. This translates into CASRTPPGTGSNYGYTF. Complete variable domain (other parts from reference TRBV2 and TRBJ1-2): EPEVTQTPSHQVTQMGQEVILRCVPISNHLYFYWYRQILGQKVEFLVSFYNNEISEKSEIFDDQFSVERPDGSNFTLKIRSTKLEDSAMYFCASRTPPGTGSNYGYTFGSGTRLTVV.

The rearrangement joins TRBV6-1 to TRBJ1-5, with 12 bases identical to TRBD1. The V gene end was trimmed by 11 bases and the J gene end by 7 bases; junction bases not matched to a gene: 9. The CDR3 is 14 residues long. Germline V gene data show CDR1 as MNHNS and CDR2 as SASEGT. CDR3 in DNA: TGTGCCTCCTCGGGACAGGGGGCGGGACAGCCCCAGCATTTT. Translating gives CASSGQGAGQPQHF.

The J gene is TRBJ1-1, the V gene TRBV7-8, with D perhaps TRBD1 (5 bases). The CDR3 length is 14 residues. Trimming stripped 5 bases from V and 1 base from J, with 11 bases between. In germline, CDR1 is SGHVS, CDR2 FQNEAQ. The CDR3 DNA is TGTGCCAGCAGCACTCGACAGCAGAACACTGAAGCTTTCTTT. Protein: CASSTRQQNTEAFF.

The chain is built from TRBV15 and TRBJ2-5; weak D call: TRBD2 (6 bases). Germline V gene sequence: CDR1 LNHNV, CDR2 YYDKDF (reference sequence). This CDR3 region has 15 residues. Trimming cost V 0 bases and J 2 bases, with 10 bases left between them. CDR3 coding DNA: TGTGCCACCAGCAGAGACCCGGGACTGCAAGAGACCCAGTACTTC. Amino acid sequence: CATSRDPGLQETQYF.

The rearrangement links TRBV21-1 to TRBJ2-7. TRBV21-1 is a listed pseudogene. The CDR3 loop spans 11 amino acids. CDR3 sequence (DNA): TGTGCCAGCAGCAAAGGCTACGAGCAGTACTTC. Translation gives CASSKGYEQYF.

The chain has TRBV29-1 and TRBJ2-1, with 10 bases identical to TRBD2. J gave up 0 bases and V 3 bases, and 11 bases lay outside the gene matches. The germline gives CDR1 SQVTM, CDR2 ANQGSEA. The CDR3 loop spans 18 amino acids. The chain's CDR3 is CSVDPRLAGASSYNEQFF. CDR3 nucleotide sequence: TGCAGCGTTGACCCGAGACTAGCGGGTGCTAGCTCCTACAATGAGCAGTTCTTC.

The chain recombines TRBV30 with TRBJ2-3, with D possibly matching TRBD1 (5 bases). V gave up 8 bases and J gave up 0 bases, with 12 bases separating them. This CDR3 spans 13 amino acids. Germline CDR1 GTSNPN, CDR2 SVGIG (reference sequence). CDR3 amino acids: CASTWGSTDTQYF. For the CDR3, the DNA is TGTGCCAGCACTTGGGGCAGCACAGATACGCAGTATTTT.

This chain links TRBV4-2 with TRBJ2-7, with D unclear. This CDR3 has 12 residues. V lost 5 bases, J lost 7 bases, and 12 bases lay in between. The V gene's germline CDR1 is LGHNA and CDR2 YNFKEQ. CDR3 residues: CASSYAPREQYF. The CDR3 DNA follows: TGTGCCAGCAGCTACGCCCCTAGAGAGCAGTACTTC.

The chain joins TRBV2 to TRBJ1-6; D might be TRBD1 (5 bases). With 6 bases removed from V and 5 bases from J, the gap between germline ends came to 11 bases. The germline gives CDR1 SNHLY, CDR2 FYNNEI. CDR3 size: 14 residues. The CDR3 nucleotides read TGTGCCAGCAGCCAGCGGGACCATAATTCACCCCTCCACTTT. Translated: CASSQRDHNSPLHF.

The chain recombines TRBV28 with TRBJ1-5, with D tentatively TRBD1 (5 bases). This CDR3 spans 15 amino acids. V was shortened by 5 bases and J by 7 bases, with 18 bases between the two germline ends. Germline V gives CDR1 MDHEN, CDR2 SYDVKM. The CDR3: CASSPGWGPYQPQHF. As DNA, the CDR3 is TGTGCCAGCAGTCCGGGATGGGGACCCTACCAGCCCCAGCATTTT.

The J gene is TRBJ1-1, the V gene TRBV30; D unresolved. The CDR3 loop spans 11 amino acids. Germline V gene sequence: CDR1 GTSNPN, CDR2 SVGIG (reference sequence). V was shortened by 8 bases and J by 4 bases, with 11 bases between the two germline ends. CDR3 sequence reads: CAHGESTEAFF. The CDR3 nucleotides are TGTGCCCACGGGGAGTCCACTGAAGCTTTCTTT.

This chain joins TRBV7-8 and TRBJ2-7; TRBD1 aligns across 7 bases. Germline V gene data show CDR1 as SGHVS and CDR2 as FQNEAQ. The trim removed 2 bases at V and 11 bases at J, leaving 15 bases unmatched. The CDR3 covers 15 residues. In DNA, the CDR3 is TGTGCCAGCAGCTTAAGACAGGGCCAAGGAGTAGGGGAGTACTTC. It is translated as CASSLRQGQGVGEYF.

CDR3 loop: CASSDYGAGGPEKLFF. The CDR3 nucleotides are TGTGCCAGCAGTGACTACGGGGCAGGGGGCCCGGAAAAACTGTTTTTT. The chain recombines TRBV2 with TRBJ1-4; TRBD1 matches at 8 bases. The CDR3 is 16 amino acids. V lost 3 bases, J lost 8 bases, and 11 bases stayed unmatched. Germline-derived CDR1 and CDR2 are SNHLY and FYNNEI. The full variable domain, with the rest looked up from reference TRBV2 and TRBJ1-4, is EPEVTQTPSHQVTQMGQEVILRCVPISNHLYFYWYRQILGQKVEFLVSFYNNEISEKSEIFDDQFSVERPDGSNFTLKIRSTKLEDSAMYFCASSDYGAGGPEKLFFGSGTQLSVL.

The chain couples TRBV5-4 to TRBJ1-1; 9 positions agree with TRBD1. The CDR3 has 14 residues. The trim removed 4 bases at V and 5 bases at J, leaving 6 bases unmatched. The V gene's germline CDR1 is SGHNT and CDR2 YYREEE (reference sequence). CDR3 residues: CASSIGTGLTEAFF. The CDR3 DNA sequence: TGTGCCAGCAGCATAGGGACAGGGCTAACTGAAGCTTTCTTT.

The chain carries TRBV15 and TRBJ2-6; D may correspond to TRBD1 or TRBD2 (6 bases each). V was shortened by 1 base and J by 5 bases, with 18 bases between the two germline ends. Germline V lookup: CDR1 LNHNV, CDR2 YYDKDF (reference sequence). CDR3 size: 18 residues. CDR3 in DNA: TGTGCCACCAGCAGAGGGGGGCGGGGTGTACATAGGGCCAACGTCCTGACTTTC. Protein sequence: CATSRGGRGVHRANVLTF.

The chain recombines TRBV6-5 with TRBJ2-7; 8 bases line up with TRBD2. The CDR3 length is 15 residues. V was clipped by 2 bases and J by 6 bases; unmatched bases: 9. CDR1 MNHEY and CDR2 SVGAGI come from the germline V gene. CDR3 sequence (DNA): TGTGCCAGCAGTTACCGAGGACTAGCTGAATCCGAGCAGTACTTC. Translated, it gives CASSYRGLAESEQYF.

The chain has TRBV19 and TRBJ2-2, with a tentative D call TRBD1 (6 bases). V was shortened by 5 bases and J by 6 bases, with 19 bases between the two germline ends. CDR1 and CDR2 from the germline V gene are LNHDA and SQIVND (reference sequence). The CDR3 consists of 16 residues. The CDR3 here is CASSPEVLTGAGELFF. CDR3 coding DNA: TGTGCCAGTAGTCCCGAGGTCCTGACAGGTGCCGGGGAGCTGTTTTTT.

The rearrangement links TRBV5-1 to TRBJ1-1; D gene unclear. The V end was cut by 5 bases, the J end by 6 bases, with 14 bases between. The CDR3 runs to 13 residues. Germline loops: CDR1 SGHRS, CDR2 YFSETQ. The CDR3 nucleotides are TGCGCCAGCAGAGTAACAGAAGACGCTGAAGCTTTCTTT. This translates into CASRVTEDAEAFF. The full variable domain, rest sourced from reference TRBV5-1 and TRBJ1-1, is KAGVTQTPRYLIKTRGQQVTLSCSPISGHRSVSWYQQTPGQGLQFLFEYFSETQRNKGNFPGRFSGRQFSNSRSEMNVSTLELGDSALYLCASRVTEDAEAFFGQGTRLTVV.

The sample holds one count of this clone. V and J are TRBV19 and TRBJ2-1; 9 nucleotides align to TRBD2. V was pared by 6 bases and J by 7 bases, with 1 base of the junction left unmatched. CDR3 length: 12 residues. Germline CDR1 reads LNHDA; CDR2 reads SQIVND (reference sequence). CDR3 in DNA: TGTGCCAGTAGGCTAGCGGGAAATGAGCAGTTCTTC. Translation: CASRLAGNEQFF.

The chain combines TRBV7-6 with TRBJ1-1, with D hard to call. V lost 1 base and J lost 0, with 6 bases in between. The CDR3 length is 14 residues. CDR1 SGHVS and CDR2 FNYEAQ come from the germline V gene. The CDR3 loop reads CASSLGDVNTEAFF. The CDR3 DNA is TGTGCCAGCAGCTTAGGTGACGTGAACACTGAAGCTTTCTTT. The full variable domain, with the rest looked up from reference TRBV7-6 and TRBJ1-1, is GAGVSQSPRYKVTKRGQDVALRCDPISGHVSLYWYRQALGQGPEFLTYFNYEAQQDKSGLPNDRFSAERPEGSISTLTIQRTEQRDSAMYRCASSLGDVNTEAFFGQGTRLTVV.

This chain connects TRBV11-3 to TRBJ2-3; D is unresolved. The CDR3 has 14 residues. Germline assignment: CDR1 SGHNT and CDR2 YENEEA. Between the trimmed V and J ends, which lost 0 bases and 3 bases, there was a span of 7 bases. The CDR3 is CASSLDPETDTQYF. The CDR3 DNA is TGTGCCAGCAGCTTAGATCCGGAAACAGATACGCAGTATTTT.

The J gene is TRBJ2-3, the V gene TRBV30, with D possibly TRBD1 on 6 matching bases. The germline V and J ends were trimmed by 7 bases and 3 bases, with 11 bases remaining between them. Germline loops: CDR1 GTSNPN, CDR2 SVGIG (reference sequence). The CDR3 is made up of 12 amino acids. CDR3 protein: CAFFQGTDTQYF. Here the CDR3 DNA reads TGTGCCTTCTTCCAGGGGACAGATACGCAGTATTTT.

This chain links TRBV2 with TRBJ1-2; 11 bases map to TRBD1. The CDR3 spans 17 residues. Germline V gene sequence: CDR1 SNHLY, CDR2 FYNNEI. The ends lost 1 base at V and 5 bases at J; junction bases unmatched: 9. The CDR3 loop is CASSEGTGGLAGYGYTF. The CDR3 nucleotides are TGTGCCAGCAGTGAAGGGACAGGGGGCCTCGCCGGGTATGGCTACACCTTC.

The genes are TRBV27 and TRBJ2-1; D remains ambiguous. Germline loops: CDR1 MNHEY, CDR2 SMNVEV (reference sequence). V lost 4 bases, J lost 8 bases, and 9 bases lay in between. This CDR3 has 12 amino acids. CDR3 protein: CASSSVGHEQFF. In DNA, the CDR3 is TGTGCCAGCAGTTCCGTCGGTCATGAGCAGTTCTTC.

This clone was detected once. This chain connects TRBV7-8 to TRBJ2-5, with 7 positions matching TRBD1. CDR3 length: 13 residues. Per germline, CDR1 SGHVS and CDR2 FQNEAQ. After removal of 4 bases from V and 5 bases from J, the junction contained 4 bases not matched to a gene. The CDR3 sequence: CASSSGGWETQYF. Written as DNA, the CDR3 is TGTGCCAGCAGCTCAGGGGGTTGGGAGACCCAGTACTTC.

V is TRBV30 and J is TRBJ1-5; D is possibly TRBD1 (6 bases). The CDR3 runs to 14 residues. The germline V gene has CDR1 GTSNPN and CDR2 SVGIG (reference sequence). V was cut by 1 base and J by 3 bases, with 10 bases left in between. CDR3 loop: CAWSAGQPNQPQHF. DNA for the CDR3: TGTGCCTGGAGTGCCGGACAGCCCAATCAGCCCCAGCATTTT.

This rearrangement joins TRBV30 to TRBJ2-7, with D unresolved. The V gene lost 3 bases and the J gene lost 0 bases, with 21 bases spanning the gap. The CDR3 sequence is 17 residues long. The germline CDR1 and CDR2 sequences are GTSNPN and SVGIG (reference sequence). The CDR3 sequence is CAWRKSPQTVSSYEQYF. The CDR3 nucleotides are TGTGCCTGGAGGAAAAGCCCCCAGACTGTTAGCTCCTACGAGCAGTACTTC.

Points on this clone: The junction differs from germline at one of its ends, possibly a read error. The chain couples TRBV9 to TRBJ2-1; 9 bases are a match to TRBD2. Germline V gene sequence: CDR1 SGDLS, CDR2 YYNGEE. CDR3 size: 16 residues. The CDR3 spells CASSVEGLAYVNKQFF. CDR3 in DNA: TGTGCCAGCAGCGTAGAAGGACTAGCGTATGTCAATAAGCAGTTCTTC. Full variable domain (outside the CDR3, taken from reference TRBV9 and TRBJ2-1): DSGVTQTPKHLITATGQRVTLRCSPRSGDLSVYWYQQSLDQGLQFLIQYYNGEERAKGNILERFSAQQFPDLHSELNLSSLELGDSALYFCASSVEGLAYVNKQFFGPGTRLTVL.

The rearrangement uses TRBV10-2 and TRBJ2-7; 10 bases are shared with TRBD1. Germline V lookup: CDR1 WSHSY, CDR2 SAAADI. With V trimmed by 3 bases and J by 7 bases, 9 bases remained unmatched. The CDR3 sequence is 15 residues long. The CDR3 bases are TGCGCCAGCAGTGAAACGACAGGGGGCACAGAGGAGCAGTACTTC. Amino acids: CASSETTGGTEEQYF.

The chain is built from TRBV19 and TRBJ1-2; D is possibly TRBD1 (6 bases). The CDR3 consists of 15 residues. Germline CDR1 is LNHDA and CDR2 is SQIVND (reference sequence). The germline V and J ends were trimmed by 5 bases and 4 bases, with 17 bases remaining between them. CDR3: CASSGGQKDFYGYTF. CDR3 coding DNA: TGTGCCAGTAGTGGTGGACAGAAAGACTTCTATGGCTACACCTTC.